The 7 T cell receptor beta chains presented below share a single source sample, sequenced in a study of CD8 T cells in ankylosing spondylitis. MiXCR was run by TCRdb on the 5' RACE reads, yielding one entry per CDR3 protein. The sample shows tens of thousands of distinct CDR3 sequences, 7.2% of them seen only once. Specimen: blood, either unsorted or a sorted T cell fraction (not recorded which). These receptor sequences come from a male donor with ankylosing spondylitis or in good health (not recorded which).

This clonotype was picked up many times. V and J are TRBV29-1 and TRBJ2-7, with TRBD2 identical over 13 bases. Germline trimming cut 7 bases from V and 2 bases from J; bases unmatched to any gene: 2. CDR1 and CDR2 from the germline V gene are SQVTM and ANQGSEA. The CDR3 extends over 13 amino acids. Here the CDR3 reads CSGGLAGTYEQYF. The CDR3 nucleotides read TGCAGCGGGGGACTAGCGGGAACCTACGAGCAGTACTTC.

This clonotype was seen a few times. V gene TRBV20-1 combines with J gene TRBJ2-7, with 10 bases fitting TRBD2. Germline assignment: CDR1 DFQATT and CDR2 SNEGSKA (reference sequence). Losses at the gene ends were 5 bases for V and 4 bases for J; bases not matched to a gene: 8. The CDR3 has 14 amino acids. DNA for the CDR3: TGCAGTGCTTCGTCTAGCGGGAGTGGTTACGAGCAGTACTTC. This translates into CSASSSGSGYEQYF.

Many counts were recorded for this clonotype. The chain carries TRBV29-1 and TRBJ2-3; no reliable D call. The length of the CDR3 is 12 residues. With 5 bases removed from V and 6 bases from J, the gap between germline ends came to 12 bases. The V gene's germline CDR1 is SQVTM and CDR2 ANQGSEA. CDR3 sequence: CSVPTNSDTQYF. CDR3 DNA: TGCAGCGTTCCAACTAACTCGGATACGCAGTATTTT.

This clonotype has at least ten counts. V usage is TRBV7-8 and J usage is TRBJ2-1; the D gene is possibly TRBD2 (7 bases). The CDR3 is 16 amino acids. Germline loops: CDR1 SGHVS, CDR2 FQNEAQ. The V and J ends lost 5 bases and 4 bases respectively, with 18 bases between them. CDR3 residues: CASSPRGAAEYNEQFF. In DNA form, the CDR3 reads TGTGCCAGCAGCCCTCGGGGGGCCGCCGAATACAATGAGCAGTTCTTC.

As regards this clonotype: Just one base apart from a much larger clone, this may be a read error. The V and J genes are TRBV5-1 and TRBJ2-7; TRBD2 aligns across 10 bases. Germline-derived CDR1 and CDR2 are SGHRS and YFSETQ. CDR3 length: 16 amino acids. The V and J ends lost 3 bases and 9 bases, in that order; junction bases with no gene match: 15. The CDR3 region is CASSSSVLAGEHGQYF. The CDR3 DNA follows: TGCGCCAGCAGCTCCTCAGTGCTAGCGGGAGAACACGGGCAGTACTTC.

This clonotype was detected ten times or more. The chain has TRBV28 and TRBJ2-7; unclear D gene. This CDR3 comprises 12 residues. Germline-derived CDR1 and CDR2 are MDHEN and SYDVKM. V was trimmed by 2 bases and J by 3 bases, leaving 5 bases between them. This chain's CDR3 is CASSLGFYEQYF. The CDR3 DNA follows: TGTGCCAGCAGTTTAGGCTTCTACGAGCAGTACTTC. The entire variable domain, with the rest obtained from reference TRBV28 and TRBJ2-7, is as follows: DVKVTQSSRYLVKRTGEKVFLECVQDMDHENMFWYRQDPGLGLRLIYFSYDVKMKEKGDIPEGYSVSREKKERFSLILESASTNQTSMYLCASSLGFYEQYFGPGTRLTVT.

This clonotype appeared many times. The genes are TRBV12-3 or TRBV12-4 and TRBJ2-7, with 14 bases that match TRBD2. Trimming took 5 bases from V and 3 from J; bases not matched to a gene: 6. This CDR3 is 16 amino acids long. For the CDR3, the DNA is TGTGCCAGCAGTCGGACTAGCGGGAGGAAGGTCTACGAGCAGTACTTC. This encodes CASSRTSGRKVYEQYF.